The 17 T cell receptor beta chains below were found in one sample sequenced in a study of cytomegalovirus exposure and HLA in healthy donors. Primers included in the PCR were 60 Vbeta and 13 Jbeta primers. Sequencing was performed with immunoSEQ multiplex PCR; in TCRdb, only in-frame clones are kept and a portion is missing. The data show about 160,000 clones, 70% to 85% seen once. Sequenced material: PBMCs. These TCRs come from a male donor in good health and CMV-seronegative.

V and J are TRBV29-1 and TRBJ2-1; 11 bases match TRBD2. Germline V CDR1 and CDR2: SQVTM, ANQGSEA. The CDR3 runs to 16 residues. The V gene end was trimmed by 7 bases and the J gene end by 0 bases; junction bases not matched to a gene: 8. Here the CDR3 reads CSATTSGKRSYNEQFF. DNA for the CDR3: TGCAGCGCTACGACTAGCGGGAAACGCTCCTACAATGAGCAGTTCTTC.

The chain uses TRBV12-1 and TRBJ1-1. TRBV12-1 is tagged as a pseudogene. The CDR3 runs 14 residues. CDR3: CASSFGEQNTEAFF. Written as DNA, the CDR3 is TGTGCCAGCAGCTTTGGGGAGCAGAACACTGAAGCTTTCTTT.

The V call is TRBV5-1, the J call TRBJ1-1, with D unresolved. Germline V lookup: CDR1 SGHRS, CDR2 YFSETQ. The ends were cut back, 0 bases at V and 0 bases at J, with 9 bases in the middle. The CDR3 sequence is 15 residues long. The CDR3 sequence is CASSLGGPLNTEAFF. The CDR3 DNA reads TGCGCCAGCAGCTTGGGTGGGCCGCTGAACACTGAAGCTTTCTTT.

V gene TRBV11-2 combines with J gene TRBJ1-3; 12 positions match TRBD1. The CDR3 contains 14 residues. The germline CDR1 and CDR2 sequences are SGHAT and FQNNGV. Trimming at V came to 3 bases and at J to 7 bases, leaving 1 base not matched to a gene. CDR3 nucleotides: TGTGCCAGCAGCTTGGGGACAGGGGGCAACACCATATATTTT. Protein sequence: CASSLGTGGNTIYF.

The gene calls are TRBV6-1 and TRBJ1-3, with 8 bases that match TRBD1. Trimming removed 4 bases from V and 2 bases from J; junction bases left unmatched: 4. The CDR3 is 15 amino acids. Germline CDR1 is MNHNS and CDR2 is SASEGT. Here the CDR3 DNA reads TGTGCCAGCAGTGGCAGGGGGCCCCCTGGAAACACCATATATTTT. This codes for CASSGRGPPGNTIYF.

This CDR3 reads CASSLVGRAGSPLHF. The CDR3 DNA reads as TGTGCCAGCAGCTTAGTAGGCAGGGCAGGTTCACCCCTCCACTTT. This chain uses TRBV7-8 with TRBJ1-6, with a tentative D call TRBD1 (5 bases). Germline lookup yields CDR1 SGHVS and CDR2 FQNEAQ. V was pared by 1 base and J by 9 bases, with 13 bases between. The length of the CDR3 is 15 residues.

V is TRBV7-2 and J is TRBJ1-5, with a weak D call TRBD1 (6 bases). V lost 5 bases and J 1 base, leaving 12 bases between the germline ends. The germline CDR1 and CDR2 sequences are SGHTA and FQGNSA. The CDR3 extends over 15 amino acids. CDR3 sequence (DNA): TGTGCCAGCAGCCTTCAGGGGACGAGCAATCAGCCCCAGCATTTT. It translates to CASSLQGTSNQPQHF.

The chain combines TRBV5-1 with TRBJ2-3; D gene ambiguous. V was shortened by 1 base and J by 0 bases, with 15 bases between the two germline ends. This CDR3 region has 17 residues. The germline gives CDR1 SGHRS, CDR2 YFSETQ. CDR3 DNA sequence: TGCGCCAGCAGCTTGACCTTTGCGTGGTCTAGCACAGATACGCAGTATTTT. This translates into CASSLTFAWSSTDTQYF.

This rearrangement joins TRBV2 to TRBJ2-2; a possible D gene is TRBD2 (5 bases). The CDR3 spans 13 residues. CDR1 is SNHLY, CDR2 FYNNEI, per germline. With 11 bases removed from V and 1 base from J, the gap between germline ends came to 11 bases. This CDR3 is CAGGRKNTGELFF. The DNA of the CDR3 is TGTGCCGGAGGACGGAAGAACACCGGGGAGCTGTTTTTT.

This clone was observed a handful of times. The J gene is TRBJ2-7, the V gene TRBV28; weak D call: TRBD1 (6 bases). V shed 3 bases and J shed 6 bases, with 15 bases lying between them. The CDR3 length is 14 residues. CDR1 is MDHEN, CDR2 SYDVKM, per germline. CDR3 sequence (DNA): TGTGCCAGCAGTTTCTGGGGGCTTAGGCTCGAGCAGTACTTC. Protein sequence: CASSFWGLRLEQYF.

V usage is TRBV5-5 and J usage is TRBJ2-1; tentatively, D is TRBD2 (7 bases). Deletions cut 1 base from V and 9 bases from J, with 17 bases between. The CDR3 consists of 15 residues. Per germline, CDR1 SGHKS and CDR2 YYEKEE (reference sequence). This CDR3 reads CASSLSGGQGREQFF. The CDR3, as DNA: TGTGCCAGCAGCTTGTCGGGGGGCCAAGGACGTGAGCAGTTCTTC.

This clone was observed a handful of times. The chain uses TRBV7-9 and TRBJ2-7; 9 positions match TRBD1. This CDR3 spans 15 amino acids. The ends lost 3 bases at V and 3 bases at J; junction bases unmatched: 6. Germline V gene sequence: CDR1 SEHNR, CDR2 FQNEAQ (reference sequence). The CDR3 sequence: CASSFPPGQGYEQYF. CDR3 coding DNA: TGTGCCAGCAGCTTTCCTCCGGGACAGGGCTACGAGCAGTACTTC.

This chain connects TRBV21-1 to TRBJ1-6; TRBD1, the table's D call, was not compared with the DNA. TRBV21-1 is a documented pseudogene. The CDR3 length is 17 residues. The CDR3 DNA reads as TGTGCCAGCAGCAAAGGCCTTTGGTGGCCCTATAATTCACCCCTCCACTTT. It encodes CASSKGLWWPYNSPLHF.

V gene TRBV6-5 combines with J gene TRBJ2-3; 12 nucleotides match TRBD2. The trim removed 5 bases at V and 6 bases at J, leaving 6 bases unmatched. The CDR3 runs to 15 residues. Germline CDR1 MNHEY, CDR2 SVGAGI. The CDR3 here is CASSHLAGGRDTQYF. The CDR3 coding sequence is TGTGCCAGCAGTCACCTAGCGGGGGGGCGGGATACGCAGTATTTT.

The chain couples TRBV4-3 to TRBJ2-2, with TRBD1 as a possible D gene (9 bases). Germline CDR1 reads LGHNA; CDR2 reads YSLEER. V lost 0 bases to trimming and J lost 7 bases, with 15 bases between them. This CDR3 spans 16 amino acids. The CDR3 reads CASSQDSGTGSGELFF. CDR3 bases: TGCGCCAGCAGCCAAGATAGCGGGACAGGGAGCGGGGAGCTGTTTTTT.

The rearrangement joins TRBV27 to TRBJ2-7; 14 bases align to TRBD2. This CDR3 contains 15 residues. Germline loops: CDR1 MNHEY, CDR2 SMNVEV (reference sequence). Trimming cost V 6 bases and J 3 bases; bases outside gene matches: 4. DNA of the CDR3: TGTGCCAGCAGGCCCGGGACTAGCGGGGGCTACGAGCAGTACTTC. Amino acids: CASRPGTSGGYEQYF.

The rearrangement uses TRBV4-3 and TRBJ1-3; D gene uncertain. V was shortened by 1 base and J by 4 bases, with 14 bases between the two germline ends. Germline V gene data show CDR1 as LGHNA and CDR2 as YSLEER. CDR3 length equals 16 residues. CDR3 in DNA: TGCGCCAGCAGCCAAGGTTGGGCCGATACGGGAAACACCATATATTTT. This encodes CASSQGWADTGNTIYF.